The entry that follows covers one TCR beta chain sequence. The source of the sample is a study of blood T cell repertoires in COVID-19. For the study at large: The United States, Italy and Spain supplied acute and convalescent COVID-19 samples. Sources were T cells, B-cell-depleted T cells, or PBMCs; the material itself was cDNA or gDNA.

In the authors' methods: Estimation of nucleated cell counts was performed using reference gene primer amplification. Sequencing was performed with immunoSEQ multiplex PCR; in TCRdb, only in-frame clones are kept and a portion is missing. The DNA was the basis for D and trimming; V, J and clone size are from that table. Altogether 30,000 to 35,000 clones are present, more than 90% being singletons, with the ten largest covering approximately 11%. Per germline, CDR1 MGHRA and CDR2 YSYEKL. The CDR3 runs 13 residues. The trim removed 0 bases at V and 11 bases at J, leaving 6 bases unmatched. Input material: peripheral blood. This chain uses TRBV4-1 with TRBJ1-1; 7 bases are a match to TRBD1. The source is a human donor in a cohort sampled during active COVID-19. CDR3 coding DNA: TGCGCCAGCAGCCAAGAGGACAGGACCTACGCTTTCTTT. It encodes CASSQEDRTYAFF.